These 2 T cell receptor beta chains were all obtained from the same sample, sequenced in a study of shared clonotypes between healthy human individuals. Data came from immunoSEQ multiplex PCR; TCRdb stores just in-frame clones and leaves some out. The table shows some 2,400,000 clones, with about 94% occurring only once. The sequencing sample was made of naive CD4+ T cells sorted from blood. Described subset: CD45RA+ positively selected. All receptors come from a man aged 18 to 35 in good health.

The CDR3 nucleotides are TGCGCCAGCAGCCAAGTCGGGCGTGGGGCGGGAGAGGCCGGGGAGCTGTTTTTT. Its translation is CASSQVGRGAGEAGELFF. V usage is TRBV4-3 and J usage is TRBJ2-2; 7 bases line up with TRBD2. Germline values: CDR1 LGHNA, CDR2 YSLEER. The CDR3 loop spans 18 amino acids. Trimming removed 1 base from V and 6 bases from J; junction bases left unmatched: 14.

The chain is built from TRBV28 and TRBJ2-7; 8 bases fit TRBD1. V was pared by 5 bases and J by 4 bases, with 10 bases of the junction left unmatched. Germline values: CDR1 MDHEN, CDR2 SYDVKM. The CDR3 is 15 residues long. CDR3 protein: CASSGPRGQKYEQYF. As DNA, the CDR3 is TGTGCCAGCAGTGGGCCCAGGGGGCAAAAATACGAGCAGTACTTC.